Described below is a single T cell receptor (beta chain) sequence and its context. The data were taken from a study of blood T cell repertoires in COVID-19. With 9 bases removed from V and 4 bases from J, the gap between germline ends came to 16 bases. The CDR3 length is 14 residues. In germline, CDR1 is MNHEY, CDR2 SVGAGI. Libraries were prepared by immunoSEQ multiplex PCR; TCRdb keeps only in-frame clonotypes and omits some of them. The table shows over 70,000 clones, with 75% to 90% occurring only once. Sequences were obtained from peripheral blood. This receptor was taken from a human donor in a cohort sampled during active COVID-19. The chain carries TRBV6-5 and TRBJ1-5, with a tentative D call TRBD1 (6 bases). CDR3 nucleotides: TGTGCCAGTACAGTGGGGGCCAGGAATCAGCCCCAGCATTTT. Amino acid sequence: CASTVGARNQPQHF.